These 24 T cell receptor beta chains were sequenced from one sample in a study of CD8+ T cells in alopecia areata. It was cDNA, reverse transcribed from extracted RNA, that served as the sequencing template. The assay was immunoSEQ multiplex PCR, and TCRdb's table has in-frame clones only and misses some. The table records roughly 100,000 clones, approximately 52% of them present only once. Sequenced input: CD4+ T cells sorted from blood. The source is a human donor in good health.

The chain joins TRBV23-1 to TRBJ2-3; D tentatively fits TRBD1 or TRBD2 (6 bases each). TRBV23-1 falls under the ORF class, with uncertain function. This CDR3 is built from 15 residues. V was clipped by 7 bases and J by 1 base, with 15 bases between them. For the CDR3, the DNA is TGCGCCAGCAACGCGCCCGGGGGCCGCACAGATACGCAGTATTTT. Protein sequence: CASNAPGGRTDTQYF.

This clone was seen more than once but under ten times. CDR3 coding DNA: TGCACCAGCAGCCATTACAATCAGCCCCAGCATTTT. Encoded protein: CTSSHYNQPQHF. This chain joins TRBV1 and TRBJ1-5. TRBV1 is a known pseudogene. The CDR3 has 12 residues.

Of note for this clone: A junction end diverges from the germline sequence, so it may reflect a read error. The chain recombines TRBV28 with TRBJ2-7; a possible D gene is TRBD1 (6 bases). Germline loops: CDR1 MDHEN, CDR2 SYDVKM. The CDR3 sequence is 13 residues long. Here the CDR3 DNA reads TGTGCCAGCAGTGGAGCAGAGGGCAGGGGATCAGACTTC. Translating it yields CASSGAEGRGSDF.

This clone was detected only once. This chain joins TRBV19 and TRBJ1-2; 7 bases map to TRBD1. Germline V gene lookup returns CDR1 LNHDA and CDR2 SQIVND (reference sequence). The CDR3 is 13 amino acids. Losses at the gene ends were 5 bases for V and 3 bases for J; bases not matched to a gene: 3. CDR3 sequence reads: CASSLRGDYGYTF. The CDR3 DNA follows: TGTGCCAGTAGTCTCAGGGGGGACTATGGCTACACCTTC.

The chain combines TRBV6-5 with TRBJ1-2; D uncertain. This CDR3 is built from 13 residues. Germline V lookup: CDR1 MNHEY, CDR2 SVGAGI. Trimming took 5 bases from V and 6 from J, leaving 13 bases between them. The CDR3 here is CASSRLGGDGYTF. The CDR3 DNA reads TGTGCCAGCAGTCGTCTCGGTGGGGATGGCTACACCTTC.

The chain recombines TRBV5-6 with TRBJ2-7; D might be TRBD1 (6 bases). The length of the CDR3 is 13 residues. Trimming left V 4 bases short and J 0 bases short, with 8 bases between. Germline-derived CDR1 and CDR2 are SGHDT and YYEEEE. In DNA form, the CDR3 reads TGTGCCAGCAGCCCGACAGGCTCCTACGAGCAGTACTTC. As protein: CASSPTGSYEQYF.

V gene TRBV10-3 combines with J gene TRBJ1-6, with a tentative D call TRBD1 (6 bases). CDR1 ENHRY and CDR2 SYGVKD come from the germline V gene. The germline V and J ends were trimmed by 0 bases and 7 bases, with 10 bases remaining between them. The CDR3 length is 15 residues. Here the CDR3 DNA reads TGTGCCATCAGTGAGTCCAACAGGGAAAATTCACCCCTCCACTTT. Amino acids: CAISESNRENSPLHF.

V usage is TRBV2 and J usage is TRBJ2-5; weak D call: TRBD2 (5 bases). Trimming pared 6 bases from V and 2 bases from J, leaving 16 bases between. The CDR3 has 15 amino acids. Per the germline V gene, CDR1 is SNHLY and CDR2 is FYNNEI. The CDR3 DNA sequence: TGTGCCAGCAGGGGCGGGCTCGGCAATCAAGAGACCCAGTACTTC. Residues: CASRGGLGNQETQYF.

This sequence joins TRBV11-2 and TRBJ2-1; D remains unclear. This CDR3 is built from 14 residues. The ends were cut back, 1 base at V and 3 bases at J, with 7 bases in the middle. Germline V gene data show CDR1 as SGHAT and CDR2 as FQNNGV. CDR3 sequence (DNA): TGTGCCAGCAGCTTAGGACAAGGCTACAATGAGCAGTTCTTC. Translated: CASSLGQGYNEQFF. The variable domain in full, with the rest retrieved from reference TRBV11-2 and TRBJ2-1, is EAGVAQSPRYKIIEKRQSVAFWCNPISGHATLYWYQQILGQGPKLLIQFQNNGVVDDSQLPKDRFSAERLKGVDSTLKIQPAKLEDSAVYLCASSLGQGYNEQFFGPGTRLTVL.

This chain links TRBV6-6 with TRBJ2-5; 11 bases line up with TRBD1. V lost 2 bases and J lost 4; bases outside the gene matches: 3. CDR1 is MNHNY and CDR2 is SVGAGI in the germline V gene (reference sequence). This CDR3 comprises 15 residues. For the CDR3, the DNA is TGTGCCAGCAGTTACCCCGGGACAGGGGGAGAGACCCAGTACTTC. The encoded protein is CASSYPGTGGETQYF.

This clone showed up just a few times. The J gene is TRBJ1-2, the V gene TRBV5-1; 7 bases match TRBD1. This CDR3 contains 14 residues. Trimming at V came to 4 bases and at J to 4 bases, leaving 7 bases not matched to a gene. The germline CDR1 and CDR2 sequences are SGHRS and YFSETQ. The DNA of the CDR3 is TGCGCCAGCAGCATTGGACAGGCCGTCTATGGCTACACCTTC. This translates into CASSIGQAVYGYTF.

The chain couples TRBV7-6 to TRBJ2-6; D gene unclear. V lost 5 bases to trimming and J lost 3 bases, with 11 bases between them. CDR3 length: 15 amino acids. Germline V gives CDR1 SGHVS, CDR2 FNYEAQ. Here the CDR3 DNA reads TGTGCCAGCAGCCGAAATCTAGATGGGGCCAACGTCCTGACTTTC. Its translation: CASSRNLDGANVLTF.

CDR3 DNA: TGTGCCAGCAGATTGAACACCGGGGAGCTGTTTTTT. Protein: CASRLNTGELFF. The chain uses TRBV11-2 and TRBJ2-2; D unresolved. The V and J ends lost 6 bases and 1 base respectively, with 3 bases between them. This CDR3 is 12 amino acids long. Looked up from germline, CDR1 is SGHAT and CDR2 is FQNNGV.

V usage is TRBV30 and J usage is TRBJ2-1, with D maybe TRBD2 (10 bases). This CDR3 is built from 21 residues. Germline-derived CDR1 and CDR2 are GTSNPN and SVGIG (reference sequence). The V gene lost 2 bases and the J gene lost 5 bases, with 34 bases spanning the gap. CDR3 sequence: CAWSLPPGQGPAGGIHNEQFF. The CDR3 DNA reads as TGTGCCTGGAGTCTTCCCCCTGGACAGGGGCCAGCGGGGGGGATTCACAATGAGCAGTTCTTC. The full variable domain, in which reference TRBV30 and TRBJ2-1 provide the parts outside the CDR3, is SQTIHQWPATLVQPVGSPLSLECTVEGTSNPNLYWYRQAAGRGLQLLFYSVGIGQISSEVPQNLSASRPQDRQFILSSKKLLLSDSGFYLCAWSLPPGQGPAGGIHNEQFFGPGTRLTVL.

The chain combines TRBV6-5 with TRBJ1-6, with D possibly matching TRBD1 (5 bases). Germline V CDR1 and CDR2: MNHEY, SVGAGI. The germline V and J ends were trimmed by 5 bases and 6 bases, with 11 bases remaining between them. The CDR3 loop spans 14 amino acids. Written as DNA, the CDR3 is TGTGCCAGCAGTGCGATAGGGGCTAATTCACCCCTCCACTTT. As protein: CASSAIGANSPLHF.

The rearrangement joins TRBV2 to TRBJ1-1; possible D gene TRBD1, 5 bases. The CDR3 spans 14 residues. The ends were cut back, 5 bases at V and 0 bases at J, with 10 bases in the middle. The germline V gene encodes CDR1 SNHLY and CDR2 FYNNEI. The CDR3 DNA reads as TGTGCCAGCAGTTTCGACAGTATGAACACTGAAGCTTTCTTT. This encodes CASSFDSMNTEAFF.

The V call is TRBV28, the J call TRBJ2-7; D remains unclear. V was shortened by 3 bases and J by 2 bases, with 11 bases between the two germline ends. The CDR3 has 14 amino acids. The germline V gene has CDR1 MDHEN and CDR2 SYDVKM. CDR3 bases: TGTGCCAGCAGTTTTCAAGGGATCCCCTACGAGCAGTACTTC. Translated: CASSFQGIPYEQYF.

This clone appeared a few times. The chain links TRBV29-1 to TRBJ2-2, with no clear D. The CDR3 spans 13 residues. Germline-derived CDR1 and CDR2 are SQVTM and ANQGSEA. V was clipped by 4 bases and J by 2 bases, with 8 bases between them. The CDR3 loop reads CSVVRSNTGELFF. CDR3 DNA sequence: TGCAGCGTTGTTAGATCTAACACCGGGGAGCTGTTTTTT.

The chain uses TRBV6-5 and TRBJ1-2; 8 bases line up with TRBD1. Looked up from germline, CDR1 is MNHEY and CDR2 is SVGAGI. CDR3 length equals 15 residues. After removal of 1 base from V and 4 bases from J, the junction contained 5 bases not matched to a gene. The CDR3: CASSYYTGTGYGYTF. CDR3 bases: TGTGCCAGCAGTTACTACACAGGGACAGGCTATGGCTACACCTTC.

The chain is built from TRBV18 and TRBJ1-2; TRBD1 is a possible D gene (5 bases). The CDR3 is 13 residues long. V lost 4 bases to trimming and J lost 4 bases, with 10 bases between them. Germline V gene sequence: CDR1 KGHSH, CDR2 LQKENI. CDR3 in amino acids: CASSLNGGYGYTF. CDR3 DNA: TGTGCCAGCTCACTTAACGGGGGCTATGGCTACACCTTC.

V and J are TRBV15 and TRBJ1-1, with D possibly matching TRBD1 (5 bases). V gave up 1 base and J gave up 1 base, with 16 bases separating them. This CDR3 spans 17 amino acids. CDR1 is LNHNV and CDR2 is YYDKDF in the germline V gene (reference sequence). The CDR3 coding sequence is TGTGCCACCAGCAGAGGGATGGGGCAGAAGGGGAACACTGAAGCTTTCTTT. This gives the protein CATSRGMGQKGNTEAFF.

This clone was counted a single time. V and J are TRBV7-2 and TRBJ2-3, with 7 bases that match TRBD1. Trimming took 0 bases from V and 11 from J; bases not matched to a gene: 8. Germline V CDR1 and CDR2: SGHTA, FQGNSA. The CDR3 has 14 residues. DNA for the CDR3: TGTGCCAGCAGCTTAGCCGGAGAACAGGGGAAGCAGTATTTT. It is translated as CASSLAGEQGKQYF.

This clone was seen a few times. The chain joins TRBV4-3 to TRBJ2-5; TRBD2 matches 12 bases. The CDR3 totals 18 residues. From germline, CDR1 is LGHNA and CDR2 YSLEER. With 4 bases clipped from V and 5 bases from J, the junction kept 14 bases outside the gene matches. The CDR3 DNA sequence: TGCGCCAGCAGCCGTCGAGGGGCTAGCGGGGGGGCCGCGGAGACCCAGTACTTC. It is translated as CASSRRGASGGAAETQYF.

V gene TRBV29-1 combines with J gene TRBJ1-5; D is uncertain. The CDR3 is 13 residues long. In germline, CDR1 is SQVTM, CDR2 ANQGSEA. Trimming pared 6 bases from V and 2 bases from J, leaving 11 bases between. As DNA, the CDR3 is TGCAGCGTGGTCGAAGGTGGCAATCAGCCCCAGCATTTT. Translating gives CSVVEGGNQPQHF.